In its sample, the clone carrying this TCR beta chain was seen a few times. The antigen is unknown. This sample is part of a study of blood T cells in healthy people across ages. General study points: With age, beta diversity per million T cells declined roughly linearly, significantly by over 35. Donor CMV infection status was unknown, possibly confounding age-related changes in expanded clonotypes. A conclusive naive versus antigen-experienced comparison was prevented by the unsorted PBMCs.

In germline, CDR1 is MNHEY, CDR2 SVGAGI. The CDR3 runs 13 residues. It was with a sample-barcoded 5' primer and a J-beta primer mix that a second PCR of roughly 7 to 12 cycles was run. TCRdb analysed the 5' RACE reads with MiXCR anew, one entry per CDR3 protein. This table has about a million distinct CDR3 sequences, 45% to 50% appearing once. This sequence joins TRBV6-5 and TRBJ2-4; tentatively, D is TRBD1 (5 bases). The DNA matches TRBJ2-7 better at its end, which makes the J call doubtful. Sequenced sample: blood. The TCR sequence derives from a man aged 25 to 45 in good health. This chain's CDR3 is CASRRGDLSEQYF. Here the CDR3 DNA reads TGTGCCAGCAGAAGGGGTGACCTCTCCGAGCAGTACTTC.